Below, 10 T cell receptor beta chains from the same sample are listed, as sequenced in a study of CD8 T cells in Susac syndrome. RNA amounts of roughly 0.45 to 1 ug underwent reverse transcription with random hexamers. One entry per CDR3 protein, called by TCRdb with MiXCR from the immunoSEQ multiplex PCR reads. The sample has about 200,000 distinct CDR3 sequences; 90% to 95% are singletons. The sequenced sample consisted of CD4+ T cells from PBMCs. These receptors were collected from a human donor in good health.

The CDR3 nucleotides read TGTGCCAGCGGTCGGGGAACTGGGGCCAACGTCCTGACTTTC. Translated, it gives CASGRGTGANVLTF. The J gene is TRBJ2-6, the V gene TRBV6-5; tentative D call: TRBD2 (5 bases). The length of the CDR3 is 14 residues. Germline V lookup: CDR1 MNHEY, CDR2 SVGAGI. Trimming took off 8 bases at V and 2 bases at J, with 10 bases between the two ends.

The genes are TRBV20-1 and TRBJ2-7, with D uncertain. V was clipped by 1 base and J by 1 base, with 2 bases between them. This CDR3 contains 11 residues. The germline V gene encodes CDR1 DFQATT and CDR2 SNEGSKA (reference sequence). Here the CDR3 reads CSARASYEQYV. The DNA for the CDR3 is TGCAGTGCTAGAGCTTCCTACGAGCAGTACGTC.

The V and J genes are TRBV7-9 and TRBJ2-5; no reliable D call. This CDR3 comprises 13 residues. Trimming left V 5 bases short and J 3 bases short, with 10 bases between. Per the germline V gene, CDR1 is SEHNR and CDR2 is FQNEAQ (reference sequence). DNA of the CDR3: TGTGCCAGCAGCCACCGGGTCGAAGAGACCCAGTACTTC. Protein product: CASSHRVEETQYF.

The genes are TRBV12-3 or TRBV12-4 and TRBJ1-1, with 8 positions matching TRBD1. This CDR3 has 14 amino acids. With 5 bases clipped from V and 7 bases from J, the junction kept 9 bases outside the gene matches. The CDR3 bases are TGTGCCAGCAGTCACCCGACAGGGGCGGGTGAAGCTTTCTTT. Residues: CASSHPTGAGEAFF.

CDR3 amino acids: CASSLGQPYNSPLHF. CDR3 bases: TGTGCCAGCAGTTTAGGACAACCATATAATTCACCCCTCCACTTT. V gene TRBV12-3 or TRBV12-4 combines with J gene TRBJ1-6; no clear D. V gave up 1 base and J gave up 4 bases, with 8 bases separating them. The CDR3 extends over 15 amino acids.

CDR3 in amino acids: CASSLRDRGTYEQYF. The CDR3 DNA is TGTGCCAGCAGTTTGCGGGACAGGGGCACCTACGAGCAGTACTTC. The rearrangement joins TRBV27 to TRBJ2-7; 10 nucleotides line up with TRBD1. The CDR3 is made up of 15 amino acids. Trimming at V came to 3 bases and at J to 2 bases, leaving 4 bases not matched to a gene. Per the germline V gene, CDR1 is MNHEY and CDR2 is SMNVEV (reference sequence).

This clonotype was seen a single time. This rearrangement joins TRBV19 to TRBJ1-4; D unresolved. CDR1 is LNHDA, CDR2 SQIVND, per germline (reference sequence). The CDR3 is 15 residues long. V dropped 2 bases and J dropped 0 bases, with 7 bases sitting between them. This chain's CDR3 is CASSIQPATNEKLFF. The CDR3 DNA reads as TGTGCCAGTAGTATACAGCCTGCAACTAATGAAAAACTGTTTTTT.

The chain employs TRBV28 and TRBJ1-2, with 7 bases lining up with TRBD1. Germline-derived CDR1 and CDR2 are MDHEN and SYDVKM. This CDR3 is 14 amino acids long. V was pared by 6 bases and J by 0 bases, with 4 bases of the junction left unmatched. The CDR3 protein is CASSSGTANYGYTF. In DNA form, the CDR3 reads TGTGCCAGCAGCTCCGGGACAGCTAACTATGGCTACACCTTC.

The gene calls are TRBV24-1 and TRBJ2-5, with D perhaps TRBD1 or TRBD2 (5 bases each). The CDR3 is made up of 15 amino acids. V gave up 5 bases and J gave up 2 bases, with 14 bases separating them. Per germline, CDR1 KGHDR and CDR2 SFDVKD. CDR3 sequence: CATSVPGRIQETQYF. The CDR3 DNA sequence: TGTGCCACCAGTGTTCCGGGACGTATACAAGAGACCCAGTACTTC.

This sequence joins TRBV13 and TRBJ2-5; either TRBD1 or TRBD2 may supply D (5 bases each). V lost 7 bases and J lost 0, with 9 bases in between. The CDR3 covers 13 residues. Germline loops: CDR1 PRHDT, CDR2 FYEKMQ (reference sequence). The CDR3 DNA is TGTGCCAGCAAGGGACGGAACCAAGAGACCCAGTACTTC. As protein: CASKGRNQETQYF.